The rows below give T cell receptor beta chains drawn from one sample of a study of blood T cell repertoires in COVID-19. The table came from immunoSEQ multiplex PCR; TCRdb's copy has only in-frame clones and leaves some out. The sample lists over 150,000 clones, about 80% occurring once. The sample was peripheral blood. Receptors were obtained from a human donor in a cohort sampled during active COVID-19. CDR3s include the opening cysteine and the closing phenylalanine or tryptophan. A D gene is named only where the DNA matches it firmly. Expanded clones get a size class; other rows say once, few or many, or leave the size out.

TRBV4-1	TRBJ1-6	.	.	15	TGCGCCAGCAGCCAGCCCGTCACGGGGGGTTCACCCCTCCACTTT	CASSQPVTGGSPLHF
TRBV12-3/TRBV12-4	TRBJ1-1	.	.	12	TGTGCCAGCAGTTTCCTCCTCACTGAAGCTTTCTTT	CASSFLLTEAFF
TRBV5-4	TRBJ1-2	TRBD1	.	13	TGTGCCAGCAGTTTTGACAGGGCCCTTGGCTACACCTTC	CASSFDRALGYTF
TRBV25-1	TRBJ1-1	.	.	13	TGTGCCAGCAGTGACTACAGGGCCCCTGAAGCTTTCTTT	CASSDYRAPEAFF
TRBV15	TRBJ2-3	TRBD2	.	14	TGTGCCACCAGCGTCGGGGGGGCGACAGATACGCAGTATTTT	CATSVGGATDTQYF
TRBV5-1	TRBJ2-7	TRBD1	few	15	TGCGCCAGCAGCTTGTGGGACAGGGTTTCCTACGAGCAGTACTTC	CASSLWDRVSYEQYF
TRBV9	TRBJ1-1	.	.	14	TGTGCCAGCAGCGTAGGAGGGATGAACACTGAAGCTTTCTTT	CASSVGGMNTEAFF
TRBV7-3	TRBJ2-7	TRBD1	.	13	TGTGCCAGCAGCCCGGACAGGTCCTACGAGCAGTACTTC	CASSPDRSYEQYF
TRBV12-5	TRBJ1-6	TRBD1	few	18	TGTGCTAGTGGTCCTACAGGGGTGGGATATGGCAAAAATTCACCCCTCCACTTT	CASGPTGVGYGKNSPLHF
TRBV30	TRBJ2-1	.	.	13	TGTGCCTGGCAGGCTAGCGCAGGCAATGAGCAGTTCTTC	CAWQASAGNEQFF
TRBV19	TRBJ2-6	TRBD2	.	19	TGTGCCAGTAGTCTCCTAGCGGGGGGCGCTTGGGCTGGGGCCAACGTCCTGACTTTC	CASSLLAGGAWAGANVLTF
TRBV2	TRBJ1-4	.	.	14	TGTGCCAGCAGTGAAGACAGTAATTCAGAAAAACTGTTTTTT	CASSEDSNSEKLFF
TRBV19	TRBJ2-7	.	.	15	TGTGCCAGTAGTCCGGGCGGGGCACATCCCTACGAGCAGTACTTC	CASSPGGAHPYEQYF
TRBV4-1	TRBJ1-4	.	many	16	TGCGCCAGCAGCCAATTGGGGCCTGCCTGGGGCGAAAAACTGTTTTTT	CASSQLGPAWGEKLFF
TRBV4-1	TRBJ1-5	.	.	14	TGCGCCAGCAGCCAAGCTTTCGGGGATCAGCCCCAGCATTTT	CASSQAFGDQPQHF
TRBV13	TRBJ2-1	TRBD2	.	17	TGTGCCAGCAGCTTAGGGACTAGCGGGGGGGTACACAATGAGCAGTTCTTC	CASSLGTSGGVHNEQFF
TRBV6-2/TRBV6-3	TRBJ2-1	TRBD2	.	15	TGTGCCAGCAGCTTGGGGCTAGCGGCTGACAATGAGCAGTTCTTC	CASSLGLAADNEQFF
TRBV19	TRBJ2-6	.	.	15	TGTGCCAGTAGTAGGCTTCAATCTGGGGCCAACGTCCTGACTTTC	CASSRLQSGANVLTF
TRBV11-3	TRBJ2-4	TRBD1	.	16	TGTGCCAGCAGCTTAGGAGGGCCAGGGGGCGAAAACATTCAGTACTTC	CASSLGGPGGENIQYF
TRBV19	TRBJ2-5	TRBD2	.	15	TGTGCCAGTAGTAAGACTAGCGCGATCCAAGAGACCCAGTACTTC	CASSKTSAIQETQYF
TRBV5-1	TRBJ1-1	.	.	15	TGCGCCAGCAGCTTGGGTACTTCTTTTAACACTGAAGCTTTCTTT	CASSLGTSFNTEAFF
TRBV13	TRBJ2-7	.	.	18	TGTGCCAGCAGCCCCTCTTTGGTGGAGGTAGCGAGCTCCTACGAGCAGTACTTC	CASSPSLVEVASSYEQYF
TRBV7-8	TRBJ1-4	TRBD1	.	17	TGTGCCAGCAGCCCACTTTCCTCGGACAGGACGAATGAAAAACTGTTTTTT	CASSPLSSDRTNEKLFF
TRBV6-5	TRBJ2-3	TRBD2	.	15	TGTGCCAGCACCTGGACTAGCGGGGGCCCAGATACGCAGTATTTT	CASTWTSGGPDTQYF
TRBV5-1	TRBJ1-2	TRBD1	.	15	TGCGCCAGCAGCCAGGCCGGGACAGCTAACTATGGCTACACCTTC	CASSQAGTANYGYTF
TRBV3-1/TRBV3-2	TRBJ2-5	TRBD2	.	16	TGTGCCAGCAGCCCCCAGCTAGCGGGGGGCGGAGAGACCCAGTACTTC	CASSPQLAGGGETQYF
TRBV30	TRBJ1-5	.	once	15	TGTGCCTGGGCACCGAGGGGGAAGAGCAATCAGCCCCAGCATTTT	CAWAPRGKSNQPQHF